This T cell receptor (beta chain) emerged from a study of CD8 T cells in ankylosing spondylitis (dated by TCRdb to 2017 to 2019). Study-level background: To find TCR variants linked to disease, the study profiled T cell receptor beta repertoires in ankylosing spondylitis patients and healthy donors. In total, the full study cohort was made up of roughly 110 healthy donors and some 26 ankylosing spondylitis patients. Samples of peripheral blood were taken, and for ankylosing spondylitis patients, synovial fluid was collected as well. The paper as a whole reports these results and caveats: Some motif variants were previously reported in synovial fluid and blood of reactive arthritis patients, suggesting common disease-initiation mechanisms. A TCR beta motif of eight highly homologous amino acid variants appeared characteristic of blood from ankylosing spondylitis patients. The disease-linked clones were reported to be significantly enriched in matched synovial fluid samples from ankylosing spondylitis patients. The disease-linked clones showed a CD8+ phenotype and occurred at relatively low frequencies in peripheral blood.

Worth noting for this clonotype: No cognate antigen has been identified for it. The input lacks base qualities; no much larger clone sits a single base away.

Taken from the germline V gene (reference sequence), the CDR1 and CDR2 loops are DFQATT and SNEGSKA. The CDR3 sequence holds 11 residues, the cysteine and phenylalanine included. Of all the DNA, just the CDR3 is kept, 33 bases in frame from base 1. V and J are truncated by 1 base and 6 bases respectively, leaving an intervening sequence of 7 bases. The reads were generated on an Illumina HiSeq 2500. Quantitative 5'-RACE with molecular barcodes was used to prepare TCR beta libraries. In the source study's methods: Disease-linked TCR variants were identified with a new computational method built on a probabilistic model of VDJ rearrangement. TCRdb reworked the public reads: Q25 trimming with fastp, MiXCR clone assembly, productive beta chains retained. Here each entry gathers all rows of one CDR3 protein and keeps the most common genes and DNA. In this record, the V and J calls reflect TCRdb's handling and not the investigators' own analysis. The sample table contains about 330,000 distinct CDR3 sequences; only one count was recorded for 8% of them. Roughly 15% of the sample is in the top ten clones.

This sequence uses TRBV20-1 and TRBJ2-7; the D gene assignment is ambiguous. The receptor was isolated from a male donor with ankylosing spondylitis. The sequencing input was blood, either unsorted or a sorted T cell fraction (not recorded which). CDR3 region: CSARGGIEQYF. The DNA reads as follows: TGCAGTGCTAGAGGGGGAATCGAGCAGTACTTC.